The clone carrying this T cell receptor beta chain was detected a few times. Its antigen is currently unknown. This entry comes from a study of T cell repertoires in cytomegalovirus infection. Study details: CMV epitopes used comprised recently identified HLA-C-restricted ones and well-studied HLA-B-restricted ones. Indications of both CMV infection and matching HLA type were provided by public TCR beta signatures. Findings of the study overall: Cumulative frequency of public TCR beta families picked out carriers of CMV plus the relevant HLA. Ex vivo, HLA-C-restricted CMV-specific TCR beta clonotypes prevailed over the rest of the response.

TCRdb ran MiXCR on the reads and lists one entry per CDR3 protein. Here the sample spans roughly 340,000 distinct CDR3 sequences, 29% being singletons. CDR1 is SGHVS and CDR2 is FNYEAQ in the germline V gene. The CDR3 is 17 amino acids. V gave up 5 bases and J gave up 6 bases; unmatched junction bases: 16. The V and J genes are TRBV7-6 and TRBJ2-1; 7 bases agree with TRBD2. Here the sequenced sample was cultured PBMCs, taken from culture after CMV antigen stimulation. The receptor was isolated from a human donor in good health (CMV status not recorded). Some clones in this sample may be carry-over from other donors' samples. This CDR3 is CASSKEIREGLSNEQFF. The CDR3 DNA follows: TGTGCCAGCAGCAAAGAAATTAGGGAGGGCCTGAGCAATGAGCAGTTCTTC.